This T cell receptor beta chain was profiled in a study of T cell responses to AZD1222 COVID-19 vaccine. General study results and limits: Breadth and depth of Spike-specific TCRs rose after two AZD1222 doses. Donor demographics were predominantly white British with a female majority; clonal diversity may be underestimated.

Comments on this clone: Its specificity is unknown.

The V gene lost 4 bases and the J gene lost 0 bases, with 7 bases spanning the gap. Per germline, CDR1 KGHDR and CDR2 SFDVKD. This CDR3 region has 14 residues. Sequencing was performed with immunoSEQ multiplex PCR; in TCRdb, only in-frame clones are kept and a portion is missing. Counted here are about 180,000 clones, about 86% occurring once; the ten biggest clones make up roughly 11%. The source was peripheral blood, collected 28 days after the second AZD1222 dose. This clonotype was sampled from an adult who received the AZD1222 COVID-19 vaccine. The V call is TRBV24-1, the J call TRBJ2-3; perhaps TRBD1 as D (5 bases). The CDR3 region is CATSEQASTDTQYF. CDR3 DNA: TGTGCCACCAGTGAACAGGCTAGCACAGATACGCAGTATTTT.